The subject of this entry is one T cell receptor beta chain. Its antigen is unknown. TCRdb keeps only in-frame clones here, not all; method: immunoSEQ multiplex PCR. The sample has approximately 50,000 clones, around 85% seen once. This sample was included in a study of a mutant IDH1 vaccine in newly diagnosed glioma. Looking at the study overall: Antecedent treatment encompassed radiotherapy, temozolomide, or their combination; the majority received both.

Noted time point: week 35, safety follow-up. Topical imiquimod accompanied each vaccine dose, which consisted of 300 ug of mutant IDH1 20-mer peptide. During weeks 1, 3, 5, 7, 11, 15, 19 and 23, patients received eight vaccinations. The study, taken as a whole, reports: Among top peripheral T cell clonotypes, changes seemed unrelated to pseudoprogression. Induction of immune responses by the vaccine occurred in about 95% of patients.

The sequencing used PBMCs, collected from a glioma patient whose treatment included an IDH1 peptide vaccine. This TCR was recovered from a man aged 35-49 years with glioma.

As DNA, the CDR3 is TGTGCCAGCAGCGGACCCCACAATCCCTACGAGCAGTACTTC. This translates into CASSGPHNPYEQYF. V usage is TRBV9 and J usage is TRBJ2-7; no clear D. CDR1 and CDR2 (germline): SGDLS, YYNGEE. The CDR3 length is 14 residues. V gave up 3 bases and J gave up 2 bases, with 12 bases separating them.